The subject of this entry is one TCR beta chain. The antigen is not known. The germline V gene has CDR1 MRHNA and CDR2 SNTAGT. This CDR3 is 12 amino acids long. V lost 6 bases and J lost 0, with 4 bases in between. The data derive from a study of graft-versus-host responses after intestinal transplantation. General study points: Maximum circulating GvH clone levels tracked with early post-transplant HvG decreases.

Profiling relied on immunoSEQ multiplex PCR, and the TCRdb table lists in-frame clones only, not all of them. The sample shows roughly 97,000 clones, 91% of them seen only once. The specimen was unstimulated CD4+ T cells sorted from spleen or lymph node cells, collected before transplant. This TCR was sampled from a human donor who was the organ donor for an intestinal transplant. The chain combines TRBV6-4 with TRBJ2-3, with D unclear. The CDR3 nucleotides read TGTGCCAGCAGCGGGAGCACAGATACGCAGTATTTT. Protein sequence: CASSGSTDTQYF.